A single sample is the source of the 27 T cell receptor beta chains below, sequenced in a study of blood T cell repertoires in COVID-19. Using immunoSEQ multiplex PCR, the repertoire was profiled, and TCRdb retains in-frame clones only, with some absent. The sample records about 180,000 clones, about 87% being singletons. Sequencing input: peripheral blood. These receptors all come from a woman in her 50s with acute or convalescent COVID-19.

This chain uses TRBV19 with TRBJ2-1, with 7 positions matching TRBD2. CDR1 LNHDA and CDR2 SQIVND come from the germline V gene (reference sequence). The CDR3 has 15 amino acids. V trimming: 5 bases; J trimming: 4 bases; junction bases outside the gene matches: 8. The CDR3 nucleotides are TGTGCCAGTAGTTCCACGGGAGGTTGGTACAATGAGCAGTTCTTC. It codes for CASSSTGGWYNEQFF.

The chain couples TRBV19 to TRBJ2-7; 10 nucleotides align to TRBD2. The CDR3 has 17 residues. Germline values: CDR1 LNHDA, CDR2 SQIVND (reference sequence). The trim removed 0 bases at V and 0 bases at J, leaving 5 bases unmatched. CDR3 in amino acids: CASSIELLAGDSYEQYF. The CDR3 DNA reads TGTGCCAGTAGTATAGAGCTCCTAGCGGGGGACTCCTACGAGCAGTACTTC.

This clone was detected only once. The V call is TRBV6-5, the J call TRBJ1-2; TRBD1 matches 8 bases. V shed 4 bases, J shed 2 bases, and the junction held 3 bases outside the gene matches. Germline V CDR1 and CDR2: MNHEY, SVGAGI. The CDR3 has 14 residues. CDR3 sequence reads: CASSSSGGNYGYTF. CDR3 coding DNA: TGTGCCAGCAGTTCCTCAGGGGGCAACTATGGCTACACCTTC.

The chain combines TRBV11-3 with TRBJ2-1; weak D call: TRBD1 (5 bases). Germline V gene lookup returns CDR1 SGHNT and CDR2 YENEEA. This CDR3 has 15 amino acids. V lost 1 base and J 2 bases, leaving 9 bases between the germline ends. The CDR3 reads CASSLGGRAYNEQFF. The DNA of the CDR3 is TGTGCCAGCAGCTTAGGAGGCAGGGCCTACAATGAGCAGTTCTTC.

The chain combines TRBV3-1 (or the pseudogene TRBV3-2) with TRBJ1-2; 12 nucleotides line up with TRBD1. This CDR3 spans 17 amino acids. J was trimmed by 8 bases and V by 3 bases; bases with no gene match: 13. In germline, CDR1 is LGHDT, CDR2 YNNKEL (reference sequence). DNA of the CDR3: TGTGCCAGCAGCCAGGGGACCCCGGGACAGGGGGCTAGGGGCTACACCTTC. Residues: CASSQGTPGQGARGYTF.

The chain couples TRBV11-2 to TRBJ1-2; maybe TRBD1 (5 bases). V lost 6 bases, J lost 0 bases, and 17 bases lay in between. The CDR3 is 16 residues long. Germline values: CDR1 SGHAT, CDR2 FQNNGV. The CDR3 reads CASSLTENRANYGYTF. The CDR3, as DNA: TGTGCCAGCAGTCTGACAGAAAACCGCGCTAACTATGGCTACACCTTC.

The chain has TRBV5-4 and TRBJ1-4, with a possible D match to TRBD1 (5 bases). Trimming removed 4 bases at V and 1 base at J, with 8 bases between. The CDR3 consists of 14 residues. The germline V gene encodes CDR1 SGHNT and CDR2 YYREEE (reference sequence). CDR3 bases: TGTGCCAGCAGCCCGGGACTAACTAATGAAAAACTGTTTTTT. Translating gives CASSPGLTNEKLFF. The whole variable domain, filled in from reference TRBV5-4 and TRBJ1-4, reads ETGVTQSPTHLIKTRGQQVTLRCSSQSGHNTVSWYQQALGQGPQFIFQYYREEENGRGNFPPRFSGLQFPNYSSELNVNALELDDSALYLCASSPGLTNEKLFFGSGTQLSVL.

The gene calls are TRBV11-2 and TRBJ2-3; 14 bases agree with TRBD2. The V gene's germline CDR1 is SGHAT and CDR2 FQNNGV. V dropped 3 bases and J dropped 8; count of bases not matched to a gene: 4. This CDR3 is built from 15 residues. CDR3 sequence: CASSFFGLAGGTQYF. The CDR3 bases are TGTGCCAGCAGCTTCTTCGGACTAGCGGGGGGTACGCAGTATTTT.

The CDR3 DNA is TGTGCCAGCAGCGTGAGCTCCTACGAGCAGTACTTC. The encoded protein is CASSVSSYEQYF. The genes are TRBV7-9 and TRBJ2-7; no firm D call. This CDR3 has 12 residues. Trimming stripped 5 bases from V and 0 bases from J, with 5 bases between. Germline V gene data show CDR1 as SEHNR and CDR2 as FQNEAQ (reference sequence).

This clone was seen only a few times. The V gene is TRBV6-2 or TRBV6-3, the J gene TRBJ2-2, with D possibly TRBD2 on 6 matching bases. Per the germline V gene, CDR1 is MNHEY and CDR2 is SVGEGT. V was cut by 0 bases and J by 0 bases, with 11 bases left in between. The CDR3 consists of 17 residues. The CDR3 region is CASSYSLREANTGELFF. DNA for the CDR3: TGTGCCAGCAGTTACTCTTTAAGGGAGGCGAACACCGGGGAGCTGTTTTTT.

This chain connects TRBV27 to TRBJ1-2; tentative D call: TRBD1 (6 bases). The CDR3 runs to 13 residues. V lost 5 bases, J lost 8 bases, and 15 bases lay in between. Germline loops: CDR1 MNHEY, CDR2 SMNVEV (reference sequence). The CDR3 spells CASSPQGLGGYTF. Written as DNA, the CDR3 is TGTGCCAGCAGTCCCCAGGGGTTAGGAGGCTACACCTTC.

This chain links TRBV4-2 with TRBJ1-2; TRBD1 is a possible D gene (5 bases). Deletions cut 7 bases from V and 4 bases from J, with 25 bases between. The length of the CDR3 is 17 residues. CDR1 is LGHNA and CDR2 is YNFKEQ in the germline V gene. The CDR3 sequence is CASTSIAGWGESYGYTF. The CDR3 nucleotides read TGTGCCAGCACCTCGATTGCAGGGTGGGGTGAGAGCTATGGCTACACCTTC.

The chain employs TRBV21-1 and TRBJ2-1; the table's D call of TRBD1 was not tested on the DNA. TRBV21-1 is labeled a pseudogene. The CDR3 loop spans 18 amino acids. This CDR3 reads CASSKGLPGQGARNEQFF. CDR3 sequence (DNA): TGTGCCAGCAGCAAAGGACTACCGGGACAGGGGGCAAGGAATGAGCAGTTCTTC.

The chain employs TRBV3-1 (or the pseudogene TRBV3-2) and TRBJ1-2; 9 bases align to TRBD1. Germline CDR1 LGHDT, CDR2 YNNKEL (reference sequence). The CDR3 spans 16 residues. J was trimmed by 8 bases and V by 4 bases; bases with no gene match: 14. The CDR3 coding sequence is TGTGCCAGCAGCCCCACCGGGACAGGGTCTCTAGGAGGCTACACCTTC. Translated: CASSPTGTGSLGGYTF.

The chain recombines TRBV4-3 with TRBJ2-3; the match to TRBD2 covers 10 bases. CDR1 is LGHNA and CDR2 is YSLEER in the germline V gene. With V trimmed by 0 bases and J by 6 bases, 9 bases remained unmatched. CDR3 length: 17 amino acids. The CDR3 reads CASSQDSASGGEDTQYF. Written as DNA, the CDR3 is TGCGCCAGCAGCCAAGATTCGGCTAGCGGGGGCGAGGATACGCAGTATTTT.

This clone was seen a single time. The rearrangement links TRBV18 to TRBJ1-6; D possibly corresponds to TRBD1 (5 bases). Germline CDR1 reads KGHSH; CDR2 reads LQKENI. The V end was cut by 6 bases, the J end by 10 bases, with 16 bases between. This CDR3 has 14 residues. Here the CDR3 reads CASSPISGDSPLHF. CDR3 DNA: TGTGCCAGCTCCCCTATATCGGGGGACTCACCCCTCCACTTT. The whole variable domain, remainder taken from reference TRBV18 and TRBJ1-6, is NAGVMQNPRHLVRRRGQEARLRCSPMKGHSHVYWYRQLPEEGLKFMVYLQKENIIDESGMPKERFSAEFPKEGPSILRIQQVVRGDSAAYFCASSPISGDSPLHFGNGTRLTVT.

The CDR3 nucleotides are TGTGCCAGCAGCACGGCAGACAGCGGGTATGGCTACACCTTC. Its protein product is CASSTADSGYGYTF. The chain links TRBV6-5 to TRBJ1-2; a possible D gene is TRBD1 (5 bases). Germline assignment: CDR1 MNHEY and CDR2 SVGAGI. This CDR3 contains 14 residues. V lost 6 bases and J 5 bases, leaving 16 bases between the germline ends.

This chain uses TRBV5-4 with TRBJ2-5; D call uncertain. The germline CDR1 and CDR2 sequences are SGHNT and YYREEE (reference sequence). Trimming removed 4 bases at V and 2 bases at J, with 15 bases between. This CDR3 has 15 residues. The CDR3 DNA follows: TGTGCCAGCAGCACCCGGGTTGCGGTTCAAGAGACCCAGTACTTC. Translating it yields CASSTRVAVQETQYF.

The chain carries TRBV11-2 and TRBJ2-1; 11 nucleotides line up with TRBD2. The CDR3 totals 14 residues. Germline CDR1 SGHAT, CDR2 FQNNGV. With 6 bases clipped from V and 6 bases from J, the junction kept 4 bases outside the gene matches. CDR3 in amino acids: CASSGTSGANEQFF. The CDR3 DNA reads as TGTGCCAGCAGTGGGACTAGCGGAGCCAATGAGCAGTTCTTC.

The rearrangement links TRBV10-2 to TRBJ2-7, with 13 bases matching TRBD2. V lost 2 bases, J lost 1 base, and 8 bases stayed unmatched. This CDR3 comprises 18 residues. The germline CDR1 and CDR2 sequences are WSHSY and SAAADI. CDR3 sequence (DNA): TGCGCCAGCAGTGAGGCGCTAGGACTAGCGGGAGTTTCCTACGAGCAGTACTTC. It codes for CASSEALGLAGVSYEQYF.

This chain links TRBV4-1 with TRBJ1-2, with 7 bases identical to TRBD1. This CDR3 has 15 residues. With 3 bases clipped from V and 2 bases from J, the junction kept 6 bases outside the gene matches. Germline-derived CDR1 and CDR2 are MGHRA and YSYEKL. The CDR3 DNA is TGCGCCAGCAGCCAGTGGACAGGAGAAAACTATGGCTACACCTTC. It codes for CASSQWTGENYGYTF.

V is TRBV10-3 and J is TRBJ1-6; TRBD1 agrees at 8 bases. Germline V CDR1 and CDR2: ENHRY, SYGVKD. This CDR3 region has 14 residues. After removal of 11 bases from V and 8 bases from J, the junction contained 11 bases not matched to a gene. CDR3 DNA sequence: TGTGCCTCGTCCACAGGGGGTCCATATTCACCCCTCCACTTT. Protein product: CASSTGGPYSPLHF.

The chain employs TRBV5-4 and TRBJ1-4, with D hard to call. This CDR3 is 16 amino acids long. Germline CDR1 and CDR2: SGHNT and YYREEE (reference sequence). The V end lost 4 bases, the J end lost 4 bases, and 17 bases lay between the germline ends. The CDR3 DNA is TGTGCCAGCAGCCCCGGGATTGGGCCTGGTAATGAAAAACTGTTTTTT. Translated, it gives CASSPGIGPGNEKLFF.

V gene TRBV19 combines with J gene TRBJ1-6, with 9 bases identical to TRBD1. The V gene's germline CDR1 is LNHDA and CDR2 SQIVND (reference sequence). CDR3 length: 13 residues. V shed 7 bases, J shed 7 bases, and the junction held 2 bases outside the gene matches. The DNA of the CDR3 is TGTGCCAGTAAAGACAGGGGGAATTCACCCCTCCACTTT. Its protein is CASKDRGNSPLHF.

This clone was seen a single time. In DNA, the CDR3 is TGTGCCAGCAGCTCCAACCCAGCGGGAGGGGCCGGGGAGCTGTTTTTT. Protein: CASSSNPAGGAGELFF. V gene TRBV7-2 combines with J gene TRBJ2-2, with 10 bases identical to TRBD2. J lost 6 bases, V lost 4 bases, and 8 bases had no gene match. Per the germline V gene, CDR1 is SGHTA and CDR2 is FQGNSA. CDR3 length: 16 residues.

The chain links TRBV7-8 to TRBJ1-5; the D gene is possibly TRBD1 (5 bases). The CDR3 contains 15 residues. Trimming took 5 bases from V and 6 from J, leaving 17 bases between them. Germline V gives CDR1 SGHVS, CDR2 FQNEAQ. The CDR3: CASSQFEERGQPQHF. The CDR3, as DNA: TGTGCCAGCAGCCAATTCGAGGAAAGGGGTCAGCCCCAGCATTTT.

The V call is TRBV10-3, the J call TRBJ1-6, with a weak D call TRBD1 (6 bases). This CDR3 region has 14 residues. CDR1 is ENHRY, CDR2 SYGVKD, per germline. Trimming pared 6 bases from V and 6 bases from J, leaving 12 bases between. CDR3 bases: TGTGCCATCAGCTTGGACAGTAGTAATTCACCCCTCCACTTT. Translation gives CAISLDSSNSPLHF.